This TCR beta chain was sequenced during a study of blood T cell repertoires in COVID-19. Across the study: COVID-19 samples collected from the United States, Italy and Spain covered acute and convalescent phases. T cells, B-cell-depleted T cells, or PBMCs provided the cDNA or gDNA that served as material.

How the authors handled the data: Cell counts per sample came from amplifying reference gene primers. The table came from immunoSEQ multiplex PCR; TCRdb's copy has only in-frame clones and leaves some out. The V and J calls and clone size come from that table; D and trimming were worked out from the DNA. The table lists hundreds of thousands of clones, approximately 90% of them singletons. Germline V CDR1 and CDR2: MGHDK, SYGVNS. The CDR3 runs to 12 residues. The ends lost 5 bases at V and 7 bases at J; junction bases unmatched: 4. V gene TRBV25-1 combines with J gene TRBJ1-2, with 7 bases identical to TRBD1. The sample taken for sequencing was peripheral blood. This TCR came from a man aged 45-65 years with acute or convalescent COVID-19. The CDR3, as DNA: TGTGCCAGCAGTCGACAGGGAGGTGGCTACACCTTC. The encoded protein is CASSRQGGGYTF.